This T cell receptor (beta chain) was observed in a study of blood T cell repertoires in COVID-19. Study-level information: Sample material is recorded as cDNA or gDNA derived from T cells, B-cell-depleted T cells, or PBMCs.

Data came from immunoSEQ multiplex PCR; TCRdb stores just in-frame clones and leaves some out. Of 90,000 to 120,000 clones detected, roughly nine tenths appear once; the ten largest clones hold around 5.5%. The V and J ends lost 5 bases and 8 bases, in that order; junction bases with no gene match: 7. Per germline, CDR1 SGHTA and CDR2 FQGNSA. This CDR3 is 15 amino acids long. The chain joins TRBV7-2 to TRBJ2-1; TRBD2 matches 12 bases. The origin of this receptor is a human donor in a cohort sampled during active COVID-19. Material for sequencing was peripheral blood. This CDR3 reads CASSPSGGAFHEQFF. The DNA for the CDR3 is TGTGCCAGCAGCCCTAGCGGGGGGGCCTTCCATGAGCAGTTCTTC.